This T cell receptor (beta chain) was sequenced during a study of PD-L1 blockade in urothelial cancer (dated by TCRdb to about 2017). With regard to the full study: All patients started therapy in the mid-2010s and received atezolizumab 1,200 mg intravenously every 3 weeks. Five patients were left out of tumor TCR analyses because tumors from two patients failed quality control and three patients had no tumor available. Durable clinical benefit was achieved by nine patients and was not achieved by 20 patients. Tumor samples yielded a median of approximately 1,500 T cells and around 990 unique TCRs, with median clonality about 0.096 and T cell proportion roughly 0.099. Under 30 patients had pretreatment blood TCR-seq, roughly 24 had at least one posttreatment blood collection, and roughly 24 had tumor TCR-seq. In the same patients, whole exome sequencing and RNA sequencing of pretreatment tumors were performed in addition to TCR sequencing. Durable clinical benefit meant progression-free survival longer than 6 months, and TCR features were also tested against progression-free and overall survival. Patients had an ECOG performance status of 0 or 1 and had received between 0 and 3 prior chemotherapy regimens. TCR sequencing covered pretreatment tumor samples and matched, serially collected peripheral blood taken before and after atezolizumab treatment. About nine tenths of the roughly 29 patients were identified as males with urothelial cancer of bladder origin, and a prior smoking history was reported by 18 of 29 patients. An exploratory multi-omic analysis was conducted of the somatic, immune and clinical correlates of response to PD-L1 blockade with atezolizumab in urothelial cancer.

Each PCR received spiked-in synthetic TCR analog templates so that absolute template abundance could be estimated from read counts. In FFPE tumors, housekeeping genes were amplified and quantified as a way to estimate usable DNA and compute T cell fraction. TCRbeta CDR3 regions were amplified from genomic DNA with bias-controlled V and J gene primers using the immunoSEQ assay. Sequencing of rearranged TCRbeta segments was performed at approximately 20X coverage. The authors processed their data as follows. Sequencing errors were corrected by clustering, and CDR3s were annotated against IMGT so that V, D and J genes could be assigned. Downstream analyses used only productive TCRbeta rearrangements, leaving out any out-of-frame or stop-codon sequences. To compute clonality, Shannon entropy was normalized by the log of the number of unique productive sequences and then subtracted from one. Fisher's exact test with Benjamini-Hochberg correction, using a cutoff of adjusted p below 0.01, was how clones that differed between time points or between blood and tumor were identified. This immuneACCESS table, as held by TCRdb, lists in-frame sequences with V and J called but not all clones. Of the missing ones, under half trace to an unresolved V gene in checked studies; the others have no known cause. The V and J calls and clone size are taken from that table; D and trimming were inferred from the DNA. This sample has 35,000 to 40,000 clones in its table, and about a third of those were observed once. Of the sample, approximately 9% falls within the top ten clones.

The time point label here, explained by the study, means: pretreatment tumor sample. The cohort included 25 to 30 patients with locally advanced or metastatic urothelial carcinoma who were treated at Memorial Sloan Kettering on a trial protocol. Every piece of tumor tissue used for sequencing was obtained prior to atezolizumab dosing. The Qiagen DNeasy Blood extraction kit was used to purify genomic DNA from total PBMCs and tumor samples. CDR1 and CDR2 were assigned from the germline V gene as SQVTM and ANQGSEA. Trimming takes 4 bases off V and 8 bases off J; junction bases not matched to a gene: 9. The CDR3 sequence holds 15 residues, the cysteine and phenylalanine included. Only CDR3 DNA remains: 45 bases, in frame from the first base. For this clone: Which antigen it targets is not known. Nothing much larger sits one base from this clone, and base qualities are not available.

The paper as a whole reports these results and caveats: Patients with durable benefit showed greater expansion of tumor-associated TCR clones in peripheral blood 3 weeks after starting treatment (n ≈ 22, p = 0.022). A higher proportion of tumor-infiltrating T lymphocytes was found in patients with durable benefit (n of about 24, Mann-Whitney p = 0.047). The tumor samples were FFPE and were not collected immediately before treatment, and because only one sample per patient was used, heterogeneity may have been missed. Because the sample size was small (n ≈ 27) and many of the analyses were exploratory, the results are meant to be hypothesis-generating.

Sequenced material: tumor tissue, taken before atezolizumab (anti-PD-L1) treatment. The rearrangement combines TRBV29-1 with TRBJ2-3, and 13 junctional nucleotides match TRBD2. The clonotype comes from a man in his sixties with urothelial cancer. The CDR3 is CSVAGTSGTGGTQYF. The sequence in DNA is TGCAGCGTTGCCGGGACTAGCGGGACGGGCGGTACGCAGTATTTT.